Listed here is a single T cell receptor beta chain. Per the original data handling: Researchers report that nucleated cell counts were estimated from reference gene primer amplification. Some clones are missing from TCRdb's copy, which holds only in-frame ones; the method was immunoSEQ multiplex PCR. Clone size and V and J calls were adopted from that table, with D and trimming inferred from the DNA. The sample has about 100,000 clones; over 85% are singletons. These data are taken from a study of blood T cell repertoires in COVID-19. About the study: Acute and convalescent COVID-19 specimens originated in the United States, Italy and Spain. The analysed material was cDNA or gDNA that came from T cells, B-cell-depleted T cells, or PBMCs.

The receptor was derived from a man in his 70s with acute or convalescent COVID-19. Sequencing used peripheral blood.

DNA for the CDR3: TGCGCCAGCAGCTTGGCCCAGGGATTGAGCACTGAAGCTTTCTTT. Its protein is CASSLAQGLSTEAFF. The chain is built from TRBV5-1 and TRBJ1-1; weak D call: TRBD1 (5 bases). Looked up from germline, CDR1 is SGHRS and CDR2 is YFSETQ. The CDR3 is made up of 15 amino acids. V was trimmed by 0 bases and J by 4 bases, leaving 13 bases between them.